This is a list of T cell receptor beta chains from one sample in a study of blood T cell repertoires in COVID-19. Assay used: immunoSEQ multiplex PCR; TCRdb lists only in-frame clones, some missing. Of about 310,000 clones in the sample, 90% were seen once. Sequencing was performed on peripheral blood. The receptors come from a woman in her 40s with COVID-19, enrolled during active disease. The CDR3 runs from the conserved cysteine through the conserved F or W. Each record gives: clone size, J gene, D gene, V gene, CDR3 protein, CDR3 DNA. The D gene is left open where the match is weak. The size field is filled for only some rows; it gives once, few, many or a size class.

clone_size: .
j_call: TRBJ2-5
d_call: TRBD1
v_call: TRBV29-1
cdr3_aa: CSVAGTDQETQYF
cdr3_nt: TGCAGCGTCGCCGGGACAGACCAAGAGACCCAGTACTTC

clone_size: once
j_call: TRBJ2-7
d_call: .
v_call: TRBV5-5
cdr3_aa: CASSLESSESYEQYF
cdr3_nt: TGTGCCAGCAGCTTGGAGTCTAGCGAATCCTACGAGCAGTACTTC

clone_size: .
j_call: TRBJ2-3
d_call: TRBD1
v_call: TRBV13
cdr3_aa: CASSLTGGAPGDTQYF
cdr3_nt: TGTGCCAGCAGCCTAACAGGGGGCGCCCCGGGAGATACGCAGTATTTT

clone_size: .
j_call: TRBJ1-2
d_call: TRBD1
v_call: TRBV19
cdr3_aa: CASSPGTGRTLYGYTF
cdr3_nt: TGTGCCAGTAGTCCGGGGACAGGGCGAACTCTCTATGGCTACACCTTC

clone_size: few
j_call: TRBJ1-1
d_call: .
v_call: TRBV10-1
cdr3_aa: CASSESPRRGGDTEAFF
cdr3_nt: TGCGCCAGCAGTGAGTCACCGAGGAGGGGAGGGGACACTGAAGCTTTCTTT

clone_size: .
j_call: TRBJ1-2
d_call: .
v_call: TRBV6-2/TRBV6-3
cdr3_aa: CASSSLRGLPIGYTF
cdr3_nt: TGTGCCAGCAGTTCGCTTCGCGGACTCCCTATTGGCTACACCTTC

clone_size: .
j_call: TRBJ2-1
d_call: TRBD1
v_call: TRBV27
cdr3_aa: CASQQGGNEQFF
cdr3_nt: TGTGCCAGCCAACAGGGGGGCAATGAGCAGTTCTTC

clone_size: .
j_call: TRBJ1-6
d_call: .
v_call: TRBV23-1
cdr3_aa: CASSPSGRSYNSPLHF
cdr3_nt: TGCGCCAGCAGTCCCTCAGGGCGGAGCTATAATTCACCCCTCCACTTT

clone_size: .
j_call: TRBJ2-3
d_call: TRBD1
v_call: TRBV18
cdr3_aa: CASSPPIGQAGTDTQYF
cdr3_nt: TGTGCCAGCTCACCACCTATTGGACAGGCCGGCACAGATACGCAGTATTTT

clone_size: few
j_call: TRBJ1-2
d_call: .
v_call: TRBV28
cdr3_aa: CASSRSGYGYTF
cdr3_nt: TGTGCCAGCTCACGGAGTGGTTATGGCTACACCTTC

clone_size: few
j_call: TRBJ2-7
d_call: TRBD2
v_call: TRBV19
cdr3_aa: CASSTRGGSYEQYF
cdr3_nt: TGTGCCAGTAGTACACGCGGGGGATCCTACGAGCAGTACTTC

clone_size: .
j_call: TRBJ2-7
d_call: .
v_call: TRBV27
cdr3_aa: CASSLSRAYEQYF
cdr3_nt: TGTGCCAGCAGTTTATCGAGAGCCTACGAGCAGTACTTC

clone_size: .
j_call: TRBJ1-6
d_call: TRBD1
v_call: TRBV5-6
cdr3_aa: CASSLLQGVSPLHF
cdr3_nt: TGTGCCAGCAGCTTGTTACAGGGGGTTTCACCCCTCCACTTT

clone_size: .
j_call: TRBJ1-2
d_call: TRBD1
v_call: TRBV5-4
cdr3_aa: CASSLKGQGARGYTF
cdr3_nt: TGTGCCAGCAGCTTAAAGGGACAGGGGGCTAGGGGCTACACCTTC

clone_size: .
j_call: TRBJ1-6
d_call: .
v_call: TRBV6-2/TRBV6-3
cdr3_aa: CASSYRDLYNSPLHF
cdr3_nt: TGTGCCAGCAGTTACCGGGACTTGTATAATTCACCCCTCCACTTT

clone_size: .
j_call: TRBJ1-1
d_call: TRBD1
v_call: TRBV6-5
cdr3_aa: CASSYAGTEATEAFF
cdr3_nt: TGTGCCAGCAGTTACGCGGGGACAGAGGCCACTGAAGCTTTCTTT

clone_size: .
j_call: TRBJ2-3
d_call: TRBD1
v_call: TRBV6-2/TRBV6-3
cdr3_aa: CASSGQVWDTQYF
cdr3_nt: TGTGCCAGCAGTGGACAGGTGTGGGATACGCAGTATTTT

clone_size: .
j_call: TRBJ2-3
d_call: .
v_call: TRBV7-9
cdr3_aa: CASSPGGTDTQYF
cdr3_nt: TGTGCCAGCAGCCCAGGGGGCACAGATACGCAGTATTTT

clone_size: few
j_call: TRBJ1-4
d_call: .
v_call: TRBV19
cdr3_aa: CATSTLNNEKLFF
cdr3_nt: TGTGCCACCTCGACACTGAATAATGAAAAACTGTTTTTT

clone_size: .
j_call: TRBJ2-7
d_call: TRBD1
v_call: TRBV7-9
cdr3_aa: CASSFITTGTGRLSYEQYF
cdr3_nt: TGTGCCAGCAGTTTCATTACGACAGGGACCGGGCGGCTATCCTACGAGCAGTACTTC

clone_size: .
j_call: TRBJ1-4
d_call: TRBD1
v_call: TRBV5-5
cdr3_aa: CASSLSYHRGLFEKLFF
cdr3_nt: TGTGCCAGCAGCTTGTCCTACCACAGGGGGCTTTTTGAAAAACTGTTTTTT

clone_size: .
j_call: TRBJ1-1
d_call: .
v_call: TRBV5-1
cdr3_aa: CASSLTIAVNTEAFF
cdr3_nt: TGCGCCAGCAGCTTGACTATTGCGGTGAACACTGAAGCTTTCTTT

clone_size: .
j_call: TRBJ1-2
d_call: .
v_call: TRBV6-6
cdr3_aa: CASQGYTGYTF
cdr3_nt: TGTGCCAGCCAGGGGTATACTGGCTACACCTTC

clone_size: .
j_call: TRBJ2-7
d_call: TRBD1
v_call: TRBV7-2
cdr3_aa: CASSFTGGTYEQYF
cdr3_nt: TGTGCCAGCAGCTTTACAGGGGGAACCTACGAGCAGTACTTC

clone_size: .
j_call: TRBJ2-3
d_call: TRBD2
v_call: TRBV6-4
cdr3_aa: CASSEGGSSTDTQYF
cdr3_nt: TGTGCCAGCAGTGAGGGCGGGAGTAGCACAGATACGCAGTATTTT

clone_size: .
j_call: TRBJ2-7
d_call: TRBD2
v_call: TRBV4-3
cdr3_aa: CASSQAFSGMSSYEQYF
cdr3_nt: TGCGCCAGCAGCCAAGCGTTTAGCGGGATGAGCTCCTACGAGCAGTACTTC

clone_size: once
j_call: TRBJ1-5
d_call: TRBD1
v_call: TRBV28
cdr3_aa: CASSFPSGGQGAVWGNQPQHF
cdr3_nt: TGTGCCAGCAGTTTCCCCAGTGGGGGACAGGGGGCGGTTTGGGGCAATCAGCCCCAGCATTTT

clone_size: .
j_call: TRBJ1-6
d_call: .
v_call: TRBV28
cdr3_aa: CASSFHRQRANSPLHF
cdr3_nt: TGTGCCAGCAGTTTCCACAGGCAGCGAGCTAATTCACCCCTCCACTTT

clone_size: .
j_call: TRBJ1-6
d_call: TRBD1
v_call: TRBV5-4
cdr3_aa: CASSSGQGRTLNSPLHF
cdr3_nt: TGTGCCAGCAGCTCGGGACAGGGAAGAACCCTAAATTCACCCCTCCACTTT

clone_size: .
j_call: TRBJ2-3
d_call: TRBD1
v_call: TRBV5-1
cdr3_aa: CASSPGDRVTDTQYF
cdr3_nt: TGCGCCAGCAGCCCGGGCGACAGGGTAACAGATACGCAGTATTTT

clone_size: .
j_call: TRBJ1-3
d_call: TRBD1
v_call: TRBV19
cdr3_aa: CASRRGQGNSGNTIYF
cdr3_nt: TGTGCCAGTAGAAGGGGACAGGGGAACTCTGGAAACACCATATATTTT

clone_size: .
j_call: TRBJ1-1
d_call: TRBD1
v_call: TRBV18
cdr3_aa: CASSPYRGRNTEAFF
cdr3_nt: TGTGCCAGCTCACCCTACAGGGGCCGGAACACTGAAGCTTTCTTT

clone_size: .
j_call: TRBJ1-4
d_call: .
v_call: TRBV9
cdr3_aa: CASSVGATATNEKLFF
cdr3_nt: TGTGCCAGCAGCGTAGGGGCGACAGCAACTAATGAAAAACTGTTTTTT

clone_size: .
j_call: TRBJ2-7
d_call: .
v_call: TRBV15
cdr3_aa: CATSRETPSYEQYF
cdr3_nt: TGTGCCACCAGCAGAGAGACTCCCTCCTACGAGCAGTACTTC

clone_size: .
j_call: TRBJ2-1
d_call: .
v_call: TRBV6-2/TRBV6-3
cdr3_aa: CASSWAEPNEQFF
cdr3_nt: TGTGCCAGCAGTTGGGCAGAGCCAAATGAGCAGTTCTTC

clone_size: once
j_call: TRBJ1-1
d_call: .
v_call: TRBV5-1
cdr3_aa: CASRAGVSTEAFF
cdr3_nt: TGCGCCAGCAGAGCGGGGGTGAGCACTGAAGCTTTCTTT

clone_size: .
j_call: TRBJ2-1
d_call: TRBD2
v_call: TRBV30
cdr3_aa: CAWRQLWSGRATEQFF
cdr3_nt: TGTGCCTGGAGGCAACTATGGAGCGGGAGGGCCACTGAGCAGTTCTTC

clone_size: .
j_call: TRBJ2-3
d_call: TRBD2
v_call: TRBV7-9
cdr3_aa: CASSLAPRLAGDSTDTQYF
cdr3_nt: TGTGCCAGCAGCTTAGCCCCCCGCTTAGCGGGAGATAGCACAGATACGCAGTATTTT

clone_size: .
j_call: TRBJ2-6
d_call: .
v_call: TRBV18
cdr3_aa: CASSPLADKISGANVLTF
cdr3_nt: TGTGCCAGCTCACCCCTGGCTGATAAAATATCTGGGGCCAACGTCCTGACTTTC

clone_size: few
j_call: TRBJ2-5
d_call: .
v_call: TRBV6-2/TRBV6-3
cdr3_aa: CASSWFPAGDQETQYF
cdr3_nt: TGTGCCAGCAGTTGGTTCCCGGCAGGGGACCAAGAGACCCAGTACTTC

clone_size: .
j_call: TRBJ1-1
d_call: TRBD1
v_call: TRBV3-1/TRBV3-2
cdr3_aa: CASSQVGQGGGAFF
cdr3_nt: TGTGCCAGCAGCCAAGTCGGACAGGGCGGGGGAGCTTTCTTT